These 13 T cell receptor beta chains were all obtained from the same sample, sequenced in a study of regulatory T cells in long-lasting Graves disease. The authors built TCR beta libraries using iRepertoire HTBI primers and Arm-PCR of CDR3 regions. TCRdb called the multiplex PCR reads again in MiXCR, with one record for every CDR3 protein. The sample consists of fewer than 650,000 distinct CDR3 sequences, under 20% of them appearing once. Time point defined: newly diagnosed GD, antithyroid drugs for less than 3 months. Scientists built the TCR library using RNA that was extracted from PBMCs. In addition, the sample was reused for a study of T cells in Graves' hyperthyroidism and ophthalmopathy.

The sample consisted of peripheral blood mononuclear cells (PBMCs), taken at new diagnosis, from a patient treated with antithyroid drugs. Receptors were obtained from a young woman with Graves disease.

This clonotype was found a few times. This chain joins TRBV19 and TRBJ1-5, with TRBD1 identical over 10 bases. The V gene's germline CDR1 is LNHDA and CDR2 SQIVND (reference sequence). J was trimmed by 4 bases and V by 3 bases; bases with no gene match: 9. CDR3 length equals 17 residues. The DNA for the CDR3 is TGTGCCAGTAGTATTACGTCCGGGACAGGGGTTAATCAGCCCCAGCATTTT. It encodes CASSITSGTGVNQPQHF.

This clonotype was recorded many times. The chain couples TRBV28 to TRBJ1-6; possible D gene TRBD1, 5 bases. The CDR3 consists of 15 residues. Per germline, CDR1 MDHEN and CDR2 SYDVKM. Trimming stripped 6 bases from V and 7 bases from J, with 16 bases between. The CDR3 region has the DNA TGTGCCAGCAGCCCCGGAGGCGAGGGGAATTCACCCCTCCACTTT. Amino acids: CASSPGGEGNSPLHF.

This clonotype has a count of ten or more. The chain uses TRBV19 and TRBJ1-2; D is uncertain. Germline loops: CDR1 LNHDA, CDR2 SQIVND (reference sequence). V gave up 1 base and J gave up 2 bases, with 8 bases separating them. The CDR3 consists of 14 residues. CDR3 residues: CASSIVSVNYGYTF. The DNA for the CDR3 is TGTGCCAGTAGTATAGTATCCGTCAACTATGGCTACACCTTC. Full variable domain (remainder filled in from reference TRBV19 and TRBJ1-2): DGGITQSPKYLFRKEGQNVTLSCEQNLNHDAMYWYRQDPGQGLRLIYYSQIVNDFQKGDIAEGYSVSREKKESFPLTVTSAQKNPTAFYLCASSIVSVNYGYTFGSGTRLTVV.

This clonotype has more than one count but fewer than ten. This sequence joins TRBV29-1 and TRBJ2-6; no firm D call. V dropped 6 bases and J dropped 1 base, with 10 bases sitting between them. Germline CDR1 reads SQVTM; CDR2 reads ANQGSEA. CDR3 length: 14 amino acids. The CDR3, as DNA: TGCAGCGTCCCGGATTGGTCTGGGGCCAACGTCCTGACTTTC. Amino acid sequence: CSVPDWSGANVLTF.

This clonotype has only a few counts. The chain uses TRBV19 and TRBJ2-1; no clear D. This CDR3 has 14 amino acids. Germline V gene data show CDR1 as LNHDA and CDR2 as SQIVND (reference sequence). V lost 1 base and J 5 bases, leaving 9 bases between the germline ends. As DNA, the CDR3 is TGTGCCAGTAGTATAGGGCCAGCAAACAATGAGCAGTTCTTC. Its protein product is CASSIGPANNEQFF.

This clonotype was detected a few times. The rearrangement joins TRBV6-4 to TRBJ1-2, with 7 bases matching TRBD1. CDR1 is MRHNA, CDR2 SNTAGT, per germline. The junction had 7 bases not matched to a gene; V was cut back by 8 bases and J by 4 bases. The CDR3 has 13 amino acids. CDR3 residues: CASGNRGGYGYTF. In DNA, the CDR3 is TGTGCCAGCGGGAACAGGGGAGGCTATGGCTACACCTTC.

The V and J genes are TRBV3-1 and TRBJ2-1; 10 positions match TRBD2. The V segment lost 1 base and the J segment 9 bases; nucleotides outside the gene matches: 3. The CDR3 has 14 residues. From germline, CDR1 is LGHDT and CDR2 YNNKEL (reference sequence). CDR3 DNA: TGTGCCAGCAGCCAAGTAGCGGGAGGAGGTGAGCAGTTCTTC. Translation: CASSQVAGGGEQFF.

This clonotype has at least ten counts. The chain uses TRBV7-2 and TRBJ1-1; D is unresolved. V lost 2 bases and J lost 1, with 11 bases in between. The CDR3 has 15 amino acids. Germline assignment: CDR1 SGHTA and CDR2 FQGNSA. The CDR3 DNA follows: TGTGCCAGCAGCTTACTTGCAGGTTCGAACACTGAAGCTTTCTTT. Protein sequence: CASSLLAGSNTEAFF. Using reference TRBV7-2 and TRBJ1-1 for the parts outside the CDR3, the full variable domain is GAGVSQSPSNKVTEKGKDVELRCDPISGHTALYWYRQSLGQGLEFLIYFQGNSAPDKSGLPSDRFSAERTGGSVSTLTIQRTQQEDSAVYLCASSLLAGSNTEAFFGQGTRLTVV.

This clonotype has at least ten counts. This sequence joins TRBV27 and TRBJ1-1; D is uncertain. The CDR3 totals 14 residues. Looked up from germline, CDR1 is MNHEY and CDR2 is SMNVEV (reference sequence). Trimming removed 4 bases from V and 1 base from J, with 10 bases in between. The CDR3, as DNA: TGTGCCAGCAGTTCGATTGGCGGGAACACTGAAGCTTTCTTT. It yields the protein CASSSIGGNTEAFF.

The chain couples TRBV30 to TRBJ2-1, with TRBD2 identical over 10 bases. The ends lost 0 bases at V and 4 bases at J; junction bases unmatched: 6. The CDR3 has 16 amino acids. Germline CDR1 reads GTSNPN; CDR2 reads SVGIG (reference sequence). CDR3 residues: CAWSVGLAGVYNEQFF. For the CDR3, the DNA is TGTGCCTGGAGTGTAGGGCTAGCGGGAGTATACAATGAGCAGTTCTTC.

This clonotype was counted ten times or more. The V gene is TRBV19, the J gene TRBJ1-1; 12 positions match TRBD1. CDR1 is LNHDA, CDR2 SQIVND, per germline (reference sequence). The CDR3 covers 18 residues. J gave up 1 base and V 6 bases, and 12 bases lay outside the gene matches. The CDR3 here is CASSPAGTGGAGNTEAFF. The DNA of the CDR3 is TGTGCCAGTAGCCCCGCCGGGACAGGGGGCGCCGGGAACACTGAAGCTTTCTTT.

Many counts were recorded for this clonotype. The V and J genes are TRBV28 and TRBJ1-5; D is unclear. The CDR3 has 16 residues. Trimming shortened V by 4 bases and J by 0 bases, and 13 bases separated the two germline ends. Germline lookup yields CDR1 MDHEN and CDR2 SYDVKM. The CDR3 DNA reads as TGTGCCAGCAGTTCCAGCGTCGGGTATAGCAATCAGCCCCAGCATTTT. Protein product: CASSSSVGYSNQPQHF.

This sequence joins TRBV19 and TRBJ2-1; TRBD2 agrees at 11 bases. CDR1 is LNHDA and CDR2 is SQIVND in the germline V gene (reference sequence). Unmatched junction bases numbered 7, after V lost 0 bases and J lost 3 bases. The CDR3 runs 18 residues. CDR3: CASSIDPLAGGYYNEQFF. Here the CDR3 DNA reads TGTGCCAGTAGTATAGATCCCTTAGCGGGAGGGTACTACAATGAGCAGTTCTTC. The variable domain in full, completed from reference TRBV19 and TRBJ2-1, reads DGGITQSPKYLFRKEGQNVTLSCEQNLNHDAMYWYRQDPGQGLRLIYYSQIVNDFQKGDIAEGYSVSREKKESFPLTVTSAQKNPTAFYLCASSIDPLAGGYYNEQFFGPGTRLTVL.